The next 18 T cell receptor beta chains were all read from a single sample in a study of radiotherapy plus CTLA-4 blockade in lung cancer. The data were produced by immunoSEQ multiplex PCR, yet TCRdb's version contains in-frame clones alone and is incomplete. The sample lists tens of thousands of clones; roughly 80% were seen once. Sequencing was performed on peripheral blood, taken from a patient treated with radiotherapy plus ipilimumab. The receptors originated from a human donor with non-small cell lung cancer who had a partial response to radiotherapy plus ipilimumab.

This clone was picked up one time. The chain links TRBV5-6 to TRBJ2-7, with a weak D call TRBD1 (6 bases). CDR3 size: 15 residues. From germline, CDR1 is SGHDT and CDR2 YYEEEE. Deletions cut 6 bases from V and 7 bases from J, with 23 bases between. CDR3 nucleotide sequence: TGTGCCAGCACCGGGGCGGGCAGGGGTACGAGGGAGCAGTACTTC. Translation: CASTGAGRGTREQYF.

The chain joins TRBV5-1 to TRBJ2-5; TRBD2 agrees at 7 bases. Germline V lookup: CDR1 SGHRS, CDR2 YFSETQ. Trimming at V came to 0 bases and at J to 5 bases, leaving 7 bases not matched to a gene. The CDR3 totals 15 residues. The CDR3 loop is CASSLGPMGGETQYF. The DNA for the CDR3 is TGCGCCAGCAGCTTGGGACCCATGGGAGGGGAGACCCAGTACTTC.

The chain recombines TRBV6-1 with TRBJ1-2; 7 nucleotides agree with TRBD1. The CDR3 runs to 12 residues. Per the germline V gene, CDR1 is MNHNS and CDR2 is SASEGT. J was trimmed by 4 bases and V by 6 bases; bases with no gene match: 2. The CDR3 region is CASRGTVYGYTF. CDR3 bases: TGTGCCAGCAGAGGGACAGTCTATGGCTACACCTTC.

This clone was seen a few times. The genes are TRBV5-1 and TRBJ1-6, with TRBD1 matching 7 bases. CDR3 length: 15 residues. Trimming took 4 bases from V and 7 from J; bases not matched to a gene: 8. Germline lookup yields CDR1 SGHRS and CDR2 YFSETQ. DNA of the CDR3: TGCGCCAGCAGCCCCCGGGACAGTTACAATTCACCCCTCCACTTT. Translated, it gives CASSPRDSYNSPLHF.

This chain connects TRBV6-1 to TRBJ2-7; 12 bases map to TRBD1. Germline values: CDR1 MNHNS, CDR2 SASEGT. This CDR3 is built from 15 residues. J was trimmed by 6 bases and V by 6 bases; bases with no gene match: 9. CDR3 region: CASSPPGQGASEQYF. Written as DNA, the CDR3 is TGTGCCAGCAGCCCTCCGGGACAGGGGGCGTCCGAGCAGTACTTC.

This clone was seen only a few times. The genes are TRBV18 and TRBJ2-5, with 8 positions matching TRBD1. The CDR3 spans 16 residues. Germline lookup yields CDR1 KGHSH and CDR2 LQKENI. The junction had 11 bases not matched to a gene; V was cut back by 3 bases and J by 5 bases. As DNA, the CDR3 is TGTGCCAGCTCACCGAAATTTGGACAGGGACAGGAGACCCAGTACTTC. This sequence encodes CASSPKFGQGQETQYF.

This sequence joins TRBV29-1 and TRBJ2-3, with 7 bases matching TRBD1. V was pared by 6 bases and J by 6 bases, with 12 bases of the junction left unmatched. The CDR3 covers 14 residues. Looked up from germline, CDR1 is SQVTM and CDR2 is ANQGSEA. In DNA form, the CDR3 reads TGCAGCGTGGGACAGAAGAGCGCGTGGGATACGCAGTATTTT. Its protein product is CSVGQKSAWDTQYF.

The chain carries TRBV9 and TRBJ2-3; D not resolved. Germline-derived CDR1 and CDR2 are SGDLS and YYNGEE. The CDR3 is made up of 15 amino acids. V was pared by 3 bases and J by 1 base, with 12 bases between. This CDR3 reads CASSEYSIRTDTQYF. CDR3 nucleotide sequence: TGTGCCAGCAGCGAATACAGCATCCGCACAGATACGCAGTATTTT.

In its sample, this clone was seen a few times. The gene calls are TRBV6-5 and TRBJ1-2, with 11 positions matching TRBD1. The junction had 5 bases not matched to a gene; V was cut back by 5 bases and J by 6 bases. The CDR3 runs 14 residues. Per the germline V gene, CDR1 is MNHEY and CDR2 is SVGAGI. CDR3 region: CASSTRTGGDGYTF. CDR3 sequence (DNA): TGTGCCAGCAGTACCCGGACAGGGGGCGATGGCTACACCTTC.

Here the CDR3 reads CASSEWDRGTGNTIYF. Written as DNA, the CDR3 is TGTGCCAGCAGTGAATGGGACAGGGGAACTGGAAACACCATATATTTT. The chain couples TRBV6-1 to TRBJ1-3; 10 bases align to TRBD1. V lost 2 bases, J lost 2 bases, and 3 bases stayed unmatched. Germline V gene data show CDR1 as MNHNS and CDR2 as SASEGT. The CDR3 consists of 16 residues.

J is TRBJ1-4 and V is TRBV27; 9 positions match TRBD1. V dropped 2 bases and J dropped 7; count of bases not matched to a gene: 8. The germline gives CDR1 MNHEY, CDR2 SMNVEV (reference sequence). CDR3 length: 16 amino acids. The CDR3 bases are TGTGCCAGCAGTTTACTCGGGACAGGGAGCAGTGAAAAACTGTTTTTT. Its translation: CASSLLGTGSSEKLFF.

This chain uses TRBV6-5 with TRBJ2-3; TRBD1 is a possible D gene (5 bases). Trimming removed 2 bases from V and 2 bases from J, with 8 bases in between. CDR1 and CDR2 (germline): MNHEY, SVGAGI. CDR3 length: 14 amino acids. The CDR3 sequence is CASSYRTHTDTQYF. The CDR3 DNA reads TGTGCCAGCAGTTACCGGACACACACAGATACGCAGTATTTT.

The rearrangement joins TRBV5-8 to TRBJ1-1; unclear D gene. The V gene's germline CDR1 is SGHTS and CDR2 YDEGEE. The V gene lost 5 bases and the J gene lost 1 base, with 9 bases spanning the gap. The CDR3 spans 13 residues. The CDR3 sequence is CASRPSGNTEAFF. CDR3 in DNA: TGTGCCAGCAGGCCTTCGGGGAACACTGAAGCTTTCTTT.

The chain links TRBV6-1 to TRBJ2-7; no clear D gene. With 2 bases removed from V and 5 bases from J, the gap between germline ends came to 10 bases. Germline assignment: CDR1 MNHNS and CDR2 SASEGT. The CDR3 has 13 residues. CDR3 nucleotides: TGTGCCAGCAGTGAATCCCCTATCCACGAGCAGTACTTC. Its protein is CASSESPIHEQYF.

The rearrangement uses TRBV7-2 and TRBJ2-7; 7 nucleotides match TRBD1. This CDR3 region has 14 residues. CDR1 is SGHTA, CDR2 FQGNSA, per germline. J was trimmed by 4 bases and V by 8 bases; bases with no gene match: 11. The CDR3 loop is CASHGTGVFYEQYF. The CDR3 nucleotides are TGTGCCAGCCACGGAACAGGGGTGTTTTACGAGCAGTACTTC. Full variable domain (remainder filled in from reference TRBV7-2 and TRBJ2-7): GAGVSQSPSNKVTEKGKDVELRCDPISGHTALYWYRQSLGQGLEFLIYFQGNSAPDKSGLPSDRFSAERTGGSVSTLTIQRTQQEDSAVYLCASHGTGVFYEQYFGPGTRLTVT.

The chain combines TRBV4-2 with TRBJ2-2; 8 bases are shared with TRBD2. Germline assignment: CDR1 LGHNA and CDR2 YNFKEQ. This CDR3 is built from 17 residues. V was clipped by 0 bases and J by 0 bases; unmatched bases: 3. As DNA, the CDR3 is TGTGCCAGCAGCCAAGATGCGGGGGGCGCGAACACCGGGGAGCTGTTTTTT. Protein product: CASSQDAGGANTGELFF.

This clone was seen a single time. The chain uses TRBV23-1 and TRBJ1-5; no reliable D call. TRBV23-1 is given ORF status, its function remaining uncertain. This CDR3 spans 15 amino acids. The V end lost 4 bases, the J end lost 3 bases, and 13 bases lay between the germline ends. The CDR3 DNA reads as TGCGCCAGCAGTCCAGCCCGGGGATTCAATCAGCCCCAGCATTTT. Its protein product is CASSPARGFNQPQHF.

This clone was recorded a few times. V gene TRBV6-5 combines with J gene TRBJ1-2, with D tentatively TRBD1 (6 bases). The CDR3 runs 12 residues. Germline CDR1 and CDR2: MNHEY and SVGAGI. Trimming removed 2 bases from V and 7 bases from J, with 8 bases in between. The CDR3 loop is CASSYGGFGYTF. CDR3 coding DNA: TGTGCCAGCAGTTACGGGGGCTTTGGCTACACCTTC.